These 19 T cell receptor beta chains originate from one sample sequenced in a study of blood T cell repertoires in COVID-19. Data came from immunoSEQ multiplex PCR; TCRdb stores just in-frame clones and leaves some out. The profile covers approximately 260,000 clones, with nearly 90% appearing a single time and approximately 2% taken by the ten largest. Source material: PBMCs or T cells enriched from blood (not recorded which). The receptors derive from an older woman who had recovered from COVID-19.

In regard to this clone: The junction differs from germline at one of its ends, possibly a read error. The chain uses TRBV7-3 and TRBJ2-7, with D possibly TRBD1 on 5 matching bases. This CDR3 is 9 amino acids long. Germline V gene sequence: CDR1 SGHTA, CDR2 FQGTGA. The CDR3 sequence is CASRRQSSF. Written as DNA, the CDR3 is TGTGCCAGCAGAAGACAGTCTTCTTTC.

The rearrangement uses TRBV11-3 and TRBJ2-2, with TRBD2 matching over 14 bases. Germline CDR1 reads SGHNT; CDR2 reads YENEEA. J lost 6 bases, V lost 5 bases, and 8 bases had no gene match. CDR3 length equals 17 residues. The CDR3 DNA is TGTGCCAGCAGCCTACCGGGACTAGCGGGAGTCGCCGGGGAGCTGTTTTTT. It codes for CASSLPGLAGVAGELFF.

The rearrangement links TRBV5-1 to TRBJ2-1; 8 nucleotides agree with TRBD2. V shed 4 bases and J 2 bases; nucleotides not matched to a gene: 11. This CDR3 spans 17 amino acids. Germline-derived CDR1 and CDR2 are SGHRS and YFSETQ. The CDR3, as DNA: TGCGCCAGCAGCACGTCCCCTAGCGGGCATGCCTACAATGAGCAGTTCTTC. This gives the protein CASSTSPSGHAYNEQFF.

This chain joins TRBV30 and TRBJ1-3; 9 bases align to TRBD1. CDR1 is GTSNPN and CDR2 is SVGIG in the germline V gene (reference sequence). The junction had 4 bases not matched to a gene; V was cut back by 1 base and J by 0 bases. This CDR3 is 16 amino acids long. The CDR3 region is CAWSAGTGSSGNTIYF. CDR3 bases: TGTGCCTGGAGTGCCGGGACAGGGAGCTCTGGAAACACCATATATTTT.

The rearrangement uses TRBV2 and TRBJ1-5; a possible D gene is TRBD1 (6 bases). Germline V gene sequence: CDR1 SNHLY, CDR2 FYNNEI. Trimming took off 4 bases at V and 0 bases at J, with 16 bases between the two ends. This CDR3 has 17 residues. The CDR3 spells CASSGPARGVSNQPQHF. In DNA form, the CDR3 reads TGTGCCAGCAGTGGACCCGCCAGGGGAGTTAGCAATCAGCCCCAGCATTTT. Together with reference TRBV2 and TRBJ1-5, the CDR3 gives the full variable domain: EPEVTQTPSHQVTQMGQEVILRCVPISNHLYFYWYRQILGQKVEFLVSFYNNEISEKSEIFDDQFSVERPDGSNFTLKIRSTKLEDSAMYFCASSGPARGVSNQPQHFGDGTRLSIL.

This chain joins TRBV15 and TRBJ2-3; no reliable D call. CDR1 and CDR2 (germline): LNHNV, YYDKDF (reference sequence). CDR3 length: 16 amino acids. Trimming removed 0 bases at V and 1 base at J, with 11 bases between. The CDR3 here is CATSRDSGGGTDTQYF. CDR3 nucleotide sequence: TGTGCCACCAGCAGAGATTCCGGCGGAGGCACAGATACGCAGTATTTT.

The V call is TRBV10-3, the J call TRBJ2-7; TRBD2 might be the D (5 bases). CDR1 is ENHRY, CDR2 SYGVKD, per germline. CDR3 size: 12 residues. Trimming removed 6 bases from V and 6 bases from J, with 12 bases in between. The CDR3 coding sequence is TGTGCCATCAGGAGAGGAGAGGGCGAGCAGTACTTC. It yields the protein CAIRRGEGEQYF.

In the case of this clone: At the DNA level, this CDR3 is encoded by other sequences in the same sample as well. The V call is TRBV7-2, the J call TRBJ2-2; the match to TRBD1 covers 10 bases. Germline assignment: CDR1 SGHTA and CDR2 FQGNSA. The CDR3 has 15 amino acids. Trimming at V came to 3 bases and at J to 7 bases, leaving 5 bases not matched to a gene. The CDR3 here is CASSFRQGAGGELFF. The DNA for the CDR3 is TGTGCCAGCAGCTTCCGACAGGGGGCCGGCGGGGAGCTGTTTTTT. Supplemented by reference TRBV7-2 and TRBJ2-2, the full variable domain reads GAGVSQSPSNKVTEKGKDVELRCDPISGHTALYWYRQSLGQGLEFLIYFQGNSAPDKSGLPSDRFSAERTGGSVSTLTIQRTQQEDSAVYLCASSFRQGAGGELFFGEGSRLTVL.

The count of this clone is one. The chain uses TRBV7-9 and TRBJ2-1, with D maybe TRBD1 (6 bases). Per germline, CDR1 SEHNR and CDR2 FQNEAQ (reference sequence). This CDR3 has 18 amino acids. Trimming took off 4 bases at V and 2 bases at J, with 21 bases between the two ends. DNA for the CDR3: TGTGCCAGCAGCTCCCAGATGATGGGTACAGGGCCCTACAATGAGCAGTTCTTC. Its protein is CASSSQMMGTGPYNEQFF.

The V and J genes are TRBV2 and TRBJ2-7, with D uncertain. The CDR3 has 12 residues. Trimming took off 6 bases at V and 3 bases at J, with 9 bases between the two ends. Germline V gene data show CDR1 as SNHLY and CDR2 as FYNNEI. The CDR3: CASRPESYEQYF. The CDR3 nucleotides read TGTGCCAGCAGACCGGAGAGCTACGAGCAGTACTTC.

The chain carries TRBV28 and TRBJ2-7, with TRBD1 as a possible D gene (5 bases). CDR1 is MDHEN, CDR2 SYDVKM, per germline. The CDR3 sequence is 14 residues long. V was clipped by 6 bases and J by 2 bases, with 14 bases between them. CDR3 in amino acids: CASSSPGQTYEQYF. The CDR3 DNA reads as TGTGCCAGCAGCTCCCCAGGGCAGACCTACGAGCAGTACTTC.

V gene TRBV5-6 combines with J gene TRBJ2-1, with 7 bases matching TRBD2. This CDR3 has 14 residues. The germline gives CDR1 SGHDT, CDR2 YYEEEE. Germline trimming cut 4 bases from V and 7 bases from J; bases unmatched to any gene: 8. The CDR3 sequence is CASSGGLVTNEQFF. In nucleotides, the CDR3 is TGTGCCAGCAGCGGAGGACTAGTAACGAATGAGCAGTTCTTC.

Written as DNA, the CDR3 is TGTGCCAGCAGACGGACTAGAGATCGCATCGCAGATACGCAGTATTTT. Amino acids: CASRRTRDRIADTQYF. The V call is TRBV2, the J call TRBJ2-3; 7 bases fit TRBD2. Per the germline V gene, CDR1 is SNHLY and CDR2 is FYNNEI. With V trimmed by 6 bases and J by 4 bases, 13 bases remained unmatched. The CDR3 spans 16 residues.

The chain uses TRBV18 and TRBJ2-1, with 9 bases aligning to TRBD2. The CDR3 totals 15 residues. After removal of 5 bases from V and 2 bases from J, the junction contained 4 bases not matched to a gene. CDR1 KGHSH and CDR2 LQKENI come from the germline V gene. Written as DNA, the CDR3 is TGTGCCAGCTCAGCGACTAGCGGACCCTACAATGAGCAGTTCTTC. Amino acid sequence: CASSATSGPYNEQFF.

The CDR3 DNA follows: TGCGCCAGCAGATTCCTAGCGGAGCTCAATGAGCAGTTCTTC. This translates into CASRFLAELNEQFF. The chain is built from TRBV5-1 and TRBJ2-1, with TRBD2 matching 7 bases. Germline V gene data show CDR1 as SGHRS and CDR2 as YFSETQ. Trimming took 5 bases from V and 6 from J; bases not matched to a gene: 8. The CDR3 contains 14 residues.

The chain has TRBV9 and TRBJ1-1; D remains ambiguous. Germline V gene lookup returns CDR1 SGDLS and CDR2 YYNGEE. The V gene lost 0 bases and the J gene lost 4 bases, with 7 bases spanning the gap. The CDR3 has 13 amino acids. The CDR3 bases are TGTGCCAGCAGCGTAGGGCAGATCACTGAAGCTTTCTTT. Amino acid sequence: CASSVGQITEAFF.

The chain uses TRBV20-1 and TRBJ1-1, with unresolved D. Germline V gives CDR1 DFQATT, CDR2 SNEGSKA (reference sequence). The CDR3 loop spans 11 amino acids. V dropped 6 bases and J dropped 10 bases, with 15 bases sitting between them. The CDR3 coding sequence is TGCAGTGCCTCACCTTCGCGCCCAGCTTTCTTT. It translates to CSASPSRPAFF.

The chain employs TRBV5-6 and TRBJ2-3; 9 positions agree with TRBD2. Germline V gene lookup returns CDR1 SGHDT and CDR2 YYEEEE. The CDR3 runs 15 residues. The trim removed 3 bases at V and 1 base at J, leaving 3 bases unmatched. CDR3: CASSSGLAGTDTQYF. The DNA for the CDR3 is TGTGCCAGCAGCTCGGGACTAGCTGGCACAGATACGCAGTATTTT.

This clone was detected only once. The V gene is TRBV6-5, the J gene TRBJ2-7; no firm D call. The germline V and J ends were trimmed by 2 bases and 6 bases, with 14 bases remaining between them. Germline-derived CDR1 and CDR2 are MNHEY and SVGAGI. This CDR3 has 14 amino acids. CDR3 in DNA: TGTGCCAGCAGTTACAGGCGGTCCTTTTCCGAGCAGTACTTC. Translation gives CASSYRRSFSEQYF.